This T cell receptor beta chain was sequenced for a study of T cells in Graves' hyperthyroidism and ophthalmopathy. The source material, RNA transcripts, was used to amplify TCR beta CDR3 regions. In the first-round RT-PCR of the TCR CDR3, the HTBI primer set was used. MiXCR was run by TCRdb on the multiplex PCR reads, yielding one entry per CDR3 protein. The sample yields hundreds of thousands of distinct CDR3 sequences, about a sixth seen once. There are a few counts of this clonotype. Sequenced: blood. This receptor was taken from a young woman with Graves' hyperthyroidism.

The CDR3 DNA sequence: TGTGCCTGGAGTGCCTCTCCGGGCACAGATACGCAGTATTTT. This sequence encodes CAWSASPGTDTQYF. The chain links TRBV30 to TRBJ2-3, with unresolved D. The CDR3 runs 14 residues. V was shortened by 1 base and J by 1 base, with 9 bases between the two germline ends. Germline CDR1 and CDR2: GTSNPN and SVGIG (reference sequence). Looking up the rest from reference TRBV30 and TRBJ2-3 gives the full variable domain: SQTIHQWPATLVQPVGSPLSLECTVEGTSNPNLYWYRQAAGRGLQLLFYSVGIGQISSEVPQNLSASRPQDRQFILSSKKLLLSDSGFYLCAWSASPGTDTQYFGPGTRLTVL.